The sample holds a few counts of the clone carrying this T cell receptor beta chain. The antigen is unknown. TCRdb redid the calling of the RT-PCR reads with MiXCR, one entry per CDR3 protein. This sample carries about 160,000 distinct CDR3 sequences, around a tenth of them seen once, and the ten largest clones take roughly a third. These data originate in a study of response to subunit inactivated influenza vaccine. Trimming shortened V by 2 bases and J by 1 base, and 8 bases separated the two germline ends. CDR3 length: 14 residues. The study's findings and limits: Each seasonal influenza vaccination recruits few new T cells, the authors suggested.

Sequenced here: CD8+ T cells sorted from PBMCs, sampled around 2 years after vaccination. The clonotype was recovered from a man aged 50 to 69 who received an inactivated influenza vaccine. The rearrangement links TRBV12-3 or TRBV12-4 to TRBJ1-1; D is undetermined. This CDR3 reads CASSLTESNTEAFF. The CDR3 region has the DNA TGTGCCAGCAGTTTAACGGAATCGAACACTGAAGCTTTCTTT.